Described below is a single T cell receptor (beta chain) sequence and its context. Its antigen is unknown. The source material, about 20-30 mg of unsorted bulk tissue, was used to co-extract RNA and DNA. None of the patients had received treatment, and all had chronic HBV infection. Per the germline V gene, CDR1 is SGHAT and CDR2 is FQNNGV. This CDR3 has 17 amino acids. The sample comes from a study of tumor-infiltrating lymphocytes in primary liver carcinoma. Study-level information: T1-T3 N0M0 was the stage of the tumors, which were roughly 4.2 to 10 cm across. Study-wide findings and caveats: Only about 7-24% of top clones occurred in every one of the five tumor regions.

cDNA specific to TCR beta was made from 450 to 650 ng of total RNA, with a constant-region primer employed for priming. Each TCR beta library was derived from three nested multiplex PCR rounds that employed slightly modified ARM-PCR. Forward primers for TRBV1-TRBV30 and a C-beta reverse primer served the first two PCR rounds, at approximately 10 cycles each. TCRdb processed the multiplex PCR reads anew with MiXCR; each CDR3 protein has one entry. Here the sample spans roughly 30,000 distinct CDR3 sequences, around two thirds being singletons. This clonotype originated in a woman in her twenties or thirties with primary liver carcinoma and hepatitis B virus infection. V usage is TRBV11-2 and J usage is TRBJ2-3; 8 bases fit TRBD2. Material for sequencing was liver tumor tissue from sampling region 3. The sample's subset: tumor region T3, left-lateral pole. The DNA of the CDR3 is TGTACTAGCGGCCATCGAGGGAGCGGGAGCCTCACAGATACGCAGTATTTT. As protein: CTSGHRGSGSLTDTQYF.